The 11 T cell receptor beta chains below come from one sample, sequenced in a study of blood T cells in healthy people across ages. The use of a sample-barcoded 5' primer and a J-beta primer mix characterized a second PCR of roughly 7 to 11 cycles. Via MiXCR, TCRdb re-called the 5' RACE reads, giving one row per CDR3 protein. The sample includes about 1.4 million distinct CDR3 sequences, roughly 59% of them seen just once. The sample consisted of blood. Receptors originate from a man younger than 35 in good health.

The chain is built from TRBV10-3 and TRBJ1-1; D not certain. The V end lost 10 bases, the J end lost 3 bases, and 9 bases lay between the germline ends. CDR3 length: 11 amino acids. Germline CDR1 ENHRY, CDR2 SYGVKD. CDR3 loop: CATTRDTEAFF. CDR3 DNA sequence: TGTGCCACCACTAGGGACACTGAAGCTTTCTTT.

This chain uses TRBV4-2 with TRBJ2-7, with a weak D call TRBD1 (6 bases). Germline-derived CDR1 and CDR2 are LGHNA and YNFKEQ. V shed 1 base and J shed 4 bases, with 17 bases lying between them. The CDR3 has 16 residues. CDR3 sequence reads: CASSQVQGTLGYEQYF. CDR3 DNA sequence: TGTGCCAGCAGCCAAGTACAGGGAACACTCGGATACGAGCAGTACTTC.

V gene TRBV2 combines with J gene TRBJ2-5, with 9 bases aligning to TRBD1. The J call may be in error: the DNA end matches TRBJ2-7 better. Germline V gene lookup returns CDR1 SNHLY and CDR2 FYNNEI. The CDR3 is 15 residues long. The CDR3 bases are TGTGCCAGCAGTGAAACCCTCGGGACAGGGAACGAGCAGTACTTC. It specifies CASSETLGTGNEQYF.

This rearrangement joins TRBV5-1 to TRBJ2-1; D may be TRBD1 or TRBD2 (6 bases each). Trimming shortened V by 1 base and J by 0 bases, and 8 bases separated the two germline ends. Germline loops: CDR1 SGHRS, CDR2 YFSETQ. CDR3 length: 15 amino acids. The CDR3 sequence: CASSLRGDSYNEQFF. The CDR3 region has the DNA TGCGCCAGCAGCTTGAGGGGGGACTCCTACAATGAGCAGTTCTTC.

This chain connects TRBV5-1 to TRBJ2-3; perhaps D is TRBD1 or TRBD2 (7 bases each). Germline V lookup: CDR1 SGHRS, CDR2 YFSETQ. Trimming left V 1 base short and J 4 bases short, with 22 bases between. This CDR3 comprises 18 residues. CDR3 sequence: CASSLSRGGPAAADTQYF. CDR3 coding DNA: TGCGCCAGCAGCTTGTCCAGGGGGGGGCCCGCGGCAGCAGATACGCAGTATTTT.

The V gene is TRBV4-3, the J gene TRBJ2-1; TRBD1 matches at 11 bases. The CDR3 is 16 residues long. The V segment lost 0 bases and the J segment 4 bases; nucleotides outside the gene matches: 2. Germline V gene data show CDR1 as LGHNA and CDR2 as YSLEER. CDR3: CASSQDRDRGYNEQFF. The CDR3, as DNA: TGCGCCAGCAGCCAAGATCGGGACAGGGGGTACAATGAGCAGTTCTTC.

This clonotype was counted a few times. This chain links TRBV5-1 with TRBJ1-2, with 7 bases lining up with TRBD1. The CDR3 runs 17 residues. In germline, CDR1 is SGHRS, CDR2 YFSETQ. V was pared by 4 bases and J by 4 bases, with 16 bases of the junction left unmatched. CDR3 nucleotides: TGCGCCAGCAGCACATGGGACAGCAGTTTGTTTAGCTATGGCTACACCTTC. Protein sequence: CASSTWDSSLFSYGYTF.

The J gene is TRBJ1-2, the V gene TRBV6-5; D is unclear. V was pared by 0 bases and J by 5 bases, with 13 bases between. CDR1 and CDR2 (germline): MNHEY, SVGAGI. This CDR3 contains 15 residues. This chain's CDR3 is CASSYSAGQKYGYTF. CDR3 DNA sequence: TGTGCCAGCAGTTACTCCGCGGGTCAGAAGTATGGCTACACCTTC.

The genes are TRBV28 and TRBJ2-3; a possible D gene is TRBD2 (6 bases). The CDR3 runs 17 residues. V lost 2 bases, J lost 6 bases, and 21 bases lay in between. Germline values: CDR1 MDHEN, CDR2 SYDVKM. The DNA for the CDR3 is TGTGCCAGCAGTTTAGGGATAGCGGATAAACTGGGGGATACGCAGTATTTT. Its protein product is CASSLGIADKLGDTQYF.

This chain joins TRBV3-1 and TRBJ2-5; D may be TRBD1 (6 bases). This CDR3 comprises 14 residues. Trimming pared 1 base from V and 4 bases from J, leaving 10 bases between. The germline CDR1 and CDR2 sequences are LGHDT and YNNKEL (reference sequence). This CDR3 is CASSQGGQGETQYF. CDR3 nucleotide sequence: TGTGCCAGCAGCCAAGGGGGGCAGGGAGAGACCCAGTACTTC.

The J gene is TRBJ2-3, the V gene TRBV9; D remains ambiguous. CDR1 and CDR2 from the germline V gene are SGDLS and YYNGEE. The V end was cut by 4 bases, the J end by 0 bases, with 12 bases between. The CDR3 runs to 15 residues. In DNA form, the CDR3 reads TGTGCCAGCAGCCCTCATCGGACGAGCACAGATACGCAGTATTTT. It encodes CASSPHRTSTDTQYF.